Below, 25 T cell receptor beta chains from the same sample are listed, as sequenced in a study of CD8 T cells in Susac syndrome. RNA totalling roughly 0.45 to 1 ug underwent reverse transcription with random hexamers. TCRdb used MiXCR to reprocess the immunoSEQ multiplex PCR reads, holding one entry per CDR3 protein. The sample lists about 430,000 distinct CDR3 sequences; 85% were seen once. The sample taken for sequencing was CD8+ T cells from PBMCs. The receptors here all came from a human donor with multiple sclerosis.

This sequence joins TRBV27 and TRBJ2-2; weak D call: TRBD1 (6 bases). This CDR3 spans 16 amino acids. V shed 5 bases and J shed 4 bases, with 17 bases lying between them. Germline assignment: CDR1 MNHEY and CDR2 SMNVEV (reference sequence). The CDR3 nucleotides are TGTGCCAGCAGTCTACGACAGGCCCCCGTCACCGGGGAGCTGTTTTTT. Its protein is CASSLRQAPVTGELFF.

The chain recombines TRBV19 with TRBJ1-1; D perhaps matches TRBD1 (6 bases). The CDR3 extends over 14 amino acids. Germline V gene data show CDR1 as LNHDA and CDR2 as SQIVND (reference sequence). V was shortened by 6 bases and J by 4 bases, with 15 bases between the two germline ends. CDR3 residues: CASSIPGVGTEAFF. In DNA, the CDR3 is TGTGCCAGTAGCATCCCAGGGGTTGGCACTGAAGCTTTCTTT.

The chain recombines TRBV28 with TRBJ2-7, with D possibly being TRBD1 (6 bases). V dropped 6 bases and J dropped 0 bases, with 15 bases sitting between them. This CDR3 is 15 amino acids long. From germline, CDR1 is MDHEN and CDR2 SYDVKM. CDR3 DNA: TGTGCCAGCAGCGTGACAGGATTCAGCTCCTACGAGCAGTACTTC. The encoded protein is CASSVTGFSSYEQYF.

The chain uses TRBV12-3 or TRBV12-4 and TRBJ2-5, with unresolved D. The V and J ends lost 5 bases and 2 bases respectively, with 3 bases between them. The CDR3 totals 11 residues. The CDR3 nucleotides are TGTGCCAGCAGTATACAAGAGACCCAGTACTTC. As protein: CASSIQETQYF.

J is TRBJ2-5 and V is TRBV7-9; D is unresolved. Per the germline V gene, CDR1 is SEHNR and CDR2 is FQNEAQ (reference sequence). This CDR3 spans 12 amino acids. V gave up 1 base and J gave up 3 bases, with 3 bases separating them. The CDR3 bases are TGTGCCAGCAGCTTAGGAAAAGAGACCCAGTACTTC. Its protein is CASSLGKETQYF.

This clonotype occurred a few times. V is TRBV6-1 and J is TRBJ1-5; D uncertain. Germline V CDR1 and CDR2: MNHNS, SASEGT. The CDR3 is 15 amino acids. The V gene lost 3 bases and the J gene lost 2 bases, with 11 bases spanning the gap. CDR3 in DNA: TGTGCCAGCAGTGAGGTCCCCTACGGCAATCAGCCCCAGCATTTT. Translated: CASSEVPYGNQPQHF.

The chain uses TRBV13 and TRBJ1-1, with D tentatively TRBD1 (5 bases). Trimming removed 1 base at V and 5 bases at J, with 11 bases between. The CDR3 is made up of 14 amino acids. CDR1 and CDR2 (germline): PRHDT, FYEKMQ (reference sequence). The CDR3 DNA is TGTGCCAGCAGCTTAGATCAGGGTAGAACTGAAGCTTTCTTT. It specifies CASSLDQGRTEAFF.

This chain joins TRBV2 and TRBJ2-2; tentatively, D is TRBD2 (5 bases). Germline CDR1 and CDR2: SNHLY and FYNNEI. The CDR3 covers 14 residues. In DNA form, the CDR3 reads TGTGCTACCCTGGACTTATCAAATGCCGGGGAGCTGTTTTTT. This codes for CATLDLSNAGELFF.

This clonotype has only a few counts. The chain joins TRBV14 to TRBJ2-3; 11 bases fit TRBD2. The V gene's germline CDR1 is SGHDN and CDR2 FVKESK. Losses at the gene ends were 3 bases for V and 7 bases for J; bases not matched to a gene: 12. The CDR3 totals 17 residues. As DNA, the CDR3 is TGTGCCAGCAGCCAGGCGACTAGCGGGACTCTTCAGCATACGCAGTATTTT. Translating gives CASSQATSGTLQHTQYF. Based on the CDR3 plus reference TRBV14 and TRBJ2-3, the full variable domain is EAGVTQFPSHSVIEKGQTVTLRCDPISGHDNLYWYRRVMGKEIKFLLHFVKESKQDESGMPNNRFLAERTGGTYSTLKVQPAELEDSGVYFCASSQATSGTLQHTQYFGPGTRLTVL.

The V call is TRBV7-6, the J call TRBJ2-1, with 7 bases identical to TRBD2. V was clipped by 0 bases and J by 4 bases; unmatched bases: 12. The germline V gene has CDR1 SGHVS and CDR2 FNYEAQ. This CDR3 is 18 amino acids long. CDR3 DNA sequence: TGTGCCAGCAGCTTAGCGCTTGCGGGAGTCCCCCCTTACAATGAGCAGTTCTTC. Protein product: CASSLALAGVPPYNEQFF. Full variable domain (rest looked up from reference TRBV7-6 and TRBJ2-1): GAGVSQSPRYKVTKRGQDVALRCDPISGHVSLYWYRQALGQGPEFLTYFNYEAQQDKSGLPNDRFSAERPEGSISTLTIQRTEQRDSAMYRCASSLALAGVPPYNEQFFGPGTRLTVL.

V and J are TRBV27 and TRBJ1-2; 11 bases fit TRBD1. Germline V CDR1 and CDR2: MNHEY, SMNVEV (reference sequence). CDR3 length equals 16 residues. The junction had 6 bases not matched to a gene; V was cut back by 2 bases and J by 4 bases. The DNA of the CDR3 is TGTGCCAGCAGTTTACGGGGGACAGGGGGGATCTATGGCTACACCTTC. This codes for CASSLRGTGGIYGYTF.

This clonotype was seen only once. This rearrangement joins TRBV6-6 to TRBJ1-1; maybe TRBD1 (5 bases). V lost 2 bases, J lost 5 bases, and 12 bases lay in between. The CDR3 length is 14 residues. Germline-derived CDR1 and CDR2 are MNHNY and SVGAGI (reference sequence). CDR3 sequence: CASSYTSRETEAFF. The CDR3 nucleotides are TGTGCCAGCAGTTACACGAGCAGGGAAACTGAAGCTTTCTTT.

This clonotype has just a few counts. CDR3 in amino acids: CASSSTLDRDYEQYF. Written as DNA, the CDR3 is TGCGCCAGCAGCTCCACTCTGGACAGGGACTACGAGCAGTACTTC. V and J are TRBV5-1 and TRBJ2-7, with 8 bases fitting TRBD1. J lost 3 bases, V lost 3 bases, and 8 bases had no gene match. CDR3 size: 15 residues. Germline loops: CDR1 SGHRS, CDR2 YFSETQ.

This chain links TRBV12-3 or TRBV12-4 with TRBJ2-6, with D perhaps assigned TRBD1 or TRBD2 (5 bases each). This CDR3 comprises 23 residues. The germline V and J ends were trimmed by 4 bases and 0 bases, with 31 bases remaining between them. The CDR3 DNA follows: TGTGCCAGCAGTTATACCTTAGTCTTTTTCGAGACGGGGCCGGGCTCTGGGGCCAACGTCCTGACTTTC. Translation gives CASSYTLVFFETGPGSGANVLTF.

The rearrangement links TRBV5-4 to TRBJ2-7; a possible D gene is TRBD2 (6 bases). From germline, CDR1 is SGHNT and CDR2 YYREEE (reference sequence). The CDR3 totals 13 residues. Trimming cost V 9 bases and J 4 bases, with 17 bases left between them. DNA for the CDR3: TGTGCCACCCAAGGGCGGGGTACTTACGAGCAGTACTTC. Amino acid sequence: CATQGRGTYEQYF.

The chain links TRBV6-1 to TRBJ2-7; D gene ambiguous. V gave up 3 bases and J gave up 0 bases, with 9 bases separating them. Germline V gene data show CDR1 as MNHNS and CDR2 as SASEGT. The CDR3 contains 14 residues. The CDR3 loop is CASSDFQSSYEQYF. As DNA, the CDR3 is TGTGCCAGCAGTGACTTCCAAAGCTCCTACGAGCAGTACTTC.

J is TRBJ1-2 and V is TRBV25-1, with 9 bases that match TRBD1. CDR1 and CDR2 (germline): MGHDK, SYGVNS. The CDR3 contains 16 residues. J lost 6 bases, V lost 1 base, and 9 bases had no gene match. The CDR3 sequence: CASSELGTGGMDGYTF. CDR3 sequence (DNA): TGTGCCAGCAGTGAATTAGGAACAGGGGGCATGGATGGCTACACCTTC.

The chain uses TRBV10-3 and TRBJ2-3; a weak D match, TRBD1 (7 bases). CDR3 size: 17 residues. Germline CDR1 and CDR2: ENHRY and SYGVKD. Trimming took off 6 bases at V and 0 bases at J, with 19 bases between the two ends. CDR3 sequence reads: CAISLAPQGDSTDTQYF. In DNA, the CDR3 is TGTGCCATCAGCCTAGCGCCTCAGGGGGATAGCACAGATACGCAGTATTTT.

This chain links TRBV10-3 with TRBJ2-7; TRBD2 might be the D (5 bases). This CDR3 has 12 residues. V gave up 10 bases and J gave up 4 bases, with 14 bases separating them. Germline V lookup: CDR1 ENHRY, CDR2 SYGVKD. This chain's CDR3 is CASGSPEYEQYF. The CDR3 nucleotides are TGTGCCAGTGGGAGCCCGGAGTACGAGCAGTACTTC.

This clonotype was seen only once. V usage is TRBV7-2 and J usage is TRBJ1-3; D gene uncertain. Germline V lookup: CDR1 SGHTA, CDR2 FQGNSA. V was trimmed by 5 bases and J by 1 base, leaving 12 bases between them. This CDR3 spans 15 amino acids. CDR3 amino acids: CASSIRAASGNTIYF. Written as DNA, the CDR3 is TGTGCCAGCAGCATTAGGGCGGCTTCTGGAAACACCATATATTTT.

The rearrangement joins TRBV7-9 to TRBJ1-5; D ambiguous. Germline loops: CDR1 SEHNR, CDR2 FQNEAQ (reference sequence). V dropped 1 base and J dropped 3 bases, with 7 bases sitting between them. This CDR3 has 14 residues. The CDR3 protein is CASSLGAVNQPQHF. CDR3 bases: TGTGCCAGCAGCTTAGGGGCGGTCAATCAGCCCCAGCATTTT.

This clonotype appeared a single time. The chain couples TRBV27 to TRBJ1-5; 8 bases match TRBD1. V lost 6 bases and J lost 2; bases outside the gene matches: 15. CDR1 and CDR2 from the germline V gene are MNHEY and SMNVEV (reference sequence). The CDR3 length is 18 residues. In nucleotides, the CDR3 is TGTGCCAGCAGCCTCCTCCGACCCCAGGGGGCTGGCAATCAGCCCCAGCATTTT. It codes for CASSLLRPQGAGNQPQHF.

The J gene is TRBJ1-1, the V gene TRBV6-4, with D perhaps TRBD1 (6 bases). Trimming removed 2 bases at V and 9 bases at J, with 13 bases between. The CDR3 length is 13 residues. Germline assignment: CDR1 MRHNA and CDR2 SNTAGT. CDR3 residues: CASSDDTGFQAFF. The CDR3, as DNA: TGTGCCAGCAGTGACGATACAGGGTTTCAAGCTTTCTTT.

The rearrangement links TRBV15 to TRBJ1-5; maybe TRBD1 (5 bases). Trimming removed 2 bases at V and 7 bases at J, with 12 bases between. The CDR3 length is 14 residues. CDR1 and CDR2 from the germline V gene are LNHNV and YYDKDF (reference sequence). CDR3 sequence (DNA): TGTGCCACCAGCAGATTTGGGGCCTCGCAGCCCCAGCATTTT. It yields the protein CATSRFGASQPQHF. The variable domain in full, completed from reference TRBV15 and TRBJ1-5, reads DAMVIQNPRYQVTQFGKPVTLSCSQTLNHNVMYWYQQKSSQAPKLLFHYYDKDFNNEADTPDNFQSRRPNTSFCFLDIRSPGLGDTAMYLCATSRFGASQPQHFGDGTRLSIL.

The gene calls are TRBV28 and TRBJ1-1; TRBD1 might be the D (6 bases). The V gene's germline CDR1 is MDHEN and CDR2 SYDVKM. Deletions cut 2 bases from V and 2 bases from J, with 21 bases between. CDR3 length equals 18 residues. CDR3 sequence reads: CASSLVQGRAFQNTEAFF. DNA for the CDR3: TGTGCCAGCAGTTTAGTTCAGGGGCGGGCGTTTCAAAACACTGAAGCTTTCTTT.